The 6 T cell receptor beta chains below all came from one sample that was sequenced in a study of immune evolution from preneoplasia to lung adenocarcinoma (dated by TCRdb to the early 2020s). The protocol used for the library was the immunoSEQ multiplex PCR assay. This is the immuneACCESS table as TCRdb keeps it, with only in-frame sequences that have V and J called. A part of the clones is gone; compared with another copy, unresolved V genes explain less than half, and the rest is unexplained. Counted in this sample were fewer than 4,000 clones; about 79% of them appeared once. The ten largest clones take up around 12% of the sample. Specimen: FFPE minimally invasive lung adenocarcinoma tissue. The sample's cell subset or site label, in plain terms: micro-invasive lung adenocarcinoma (MIA). The receptors shown here come from a person between 65 and 79 years old with lung adenocarcinoma.

The genes are TRBV2 and TRBJ2-5; weak D call: TRBD2 (5 bases). CDR3 length: 11 residues. V lost 8 bases and J lost 2, with 6 bases in between. The germline V gene has CDR1 SNHLY and CDR2 FYNNEI. The CDR3 spells CASGGQETQYF. CDR3 sequence (DNA): TGTGCCAGCGGAGGTCAAGAGACCCAGTACTTC.

The chain employs TRBV5-1 and TRBJ2-1; D is undetermined. The CDR3 has 16 residues. Germline lookup yields CDR1 SGHRS and CDR2 YFSETQ. V was pared by 0 bases and J by 10 bases, with 20 bases between. DNA of the CDR3: TGCGCCAGCAGCTTGGCGGCCGGGCCGCCCTTTAAGGAGCAGTTCTTC. The encoded protein is CASSLAAGPPFKEQFF.

The J gene is TRBJ2-4, the V gene TRBV4-1, with D tentatively TRBD2 (6 bases). CDR3 length: 17 amino acids. V was clipped by 0 bases and J by 0 bases, with 12 bases between them. Germline CDR1 MGHRA, CDR2 YSYEKL. CDR3 in amino acids: CASSQDRGTLAKNIQYF. The CDR3, as DNA: TGCGCCAGCAGCCAAGATCGGGGGACCTTAGCCAAAAACATTCAGTACTTC.

For the CDR3, the DNA is TGTGCCACCGGGCTATTACGGGGGGTGAACACTGAAGCTTTCTTT. It yields the protein CATGLLRGVNTEAFF. The rearrangement uses TRBV10-3 and TRBJ1-1, with a weak D call TRBD1 (5 bases). Between the trimmed V and J ends, which lost 10 bases and 0 bases, there was a span of 18 bases. This CDR3 is built from 15 residues. Per germline, CDR1 ENHRY and CDR2 SYGVKD.

The chain has TRBV6-4 and TRBJ2-2, with TRBD2 matching 8 bases. In germline, CDR1 is MRHNA, CDR2 SNTAGT. V lost 4 bases to trimming and J lost 4 bases; unmatched junction nucleotides: 2. The CDR3 extends over 14 amino acids. Here the CDR3 DNA reads TGTGCCAGCAGTGCAAGCGGGAGCACCGGGGAGCTGTTTTTT. The encoded protein is CASSASGSTGELFF.

V gene TRBV18 combines with J gene TRBJ1-5; the D is unclear. The CDR3 spans 15 residues. Between the trimmed V and J ends, which lost 3 bases and 2 bases, there was a span of 11 bases. Germline V gives CDR1 KGHSH, CDR2 LQKENI. The CDR3, as DNA: TGTGCCAGCTCACCCTACCGACAAGGCAATCAGCCCCAGCATTTT. It is translated as CASSPYRQGNQPQHF.